Listed below are T cell receptor beta chains from one sample, sequenced in a study of blood T cell repertoires in COVID-19. Profiled with immunoSEQ multiplex PCR; TCRdb holds only in-frame clones, not every one. The profile shows over 60,000 clones, approximately 83% of them singletons. Sample: peripheral blood. These receptors were taken from a man aged 45-65 years with COVID-19, enrolled during active disease. Each CDR3 is given with its conserved first and last residue. Fields, in order: V gene, J gene, clone size, D gene, CDR3 protein, CDR3 DNA. D genes are given only for firm matches. Expanded clones are given a class, and other clones once, few, many or no size at all.

TRBV9	TRBJ2-5	-	-	CASSVGPQGFQETQYF	TGTGCCAGCAGCGTAGGCCCGCAGGGGTTCCAAGAGACCCAGTACTTC
TRBV4-3	TRBJ2-1	-	-	CASSQEASPWRFNEQFF	TGCGCCAGCAGCCAAGAAGCCTCCCCTTGGCGGTTCAATGAGCAGTTCTTC
TRBV5-1	TRBJ2-7	-	TRBD2	CASSDKLAGGSYEQYF	TGCGCCAGCAGCGACAAACTAGCGGGAGGGTCTTACGAGCAGTACTTC
TRBV6-6	TRBJ2-7	-	TRBD1	CASSYARGQGMDEQYF	TGTGCCAGCAGTTACGCCCGAGGACAGGGTATGGACGAGCAGTACTTC
TRBV30	TRBJ2-7	-	-	CAWSLSRSSYEQYF	TGTGCCTGGAGTTTATCGAGGAGCTCCTACGAGCAGTACTTC
TRBV7-3	TRBJ2-1	-	-	CASTLGGGRTYNEQFF	TGTGCCAGCACCTTAGGGGGAGGGCGGACCTACAATGAGCAGTTCTTC
TRBV7-8	TRBJ2-1	-	TRBD2	CASSLALTSGKGFEQFF	TGTGCCAGCAGCTTAGCCTTGACTAGCGGGAAGGGGTTTGAGCAGTTCTTC
TRBV27	TRBJ1-2	-	-	CASSLSGQGTSYGYTF	TGTGCCAGCAGTTTATCGGGGCAGGGGACATCCTATGGCTACACCTTC
TRBV28	TRBJ1-6	-	-	CASSFPVLSSYNSPLHF	TGTGCCAGCAGTTTCCCGGTTTTGAGCTCCTATAATTCACCCCTCCACTTT
TRBV7-9	TRBJ2-1	-	TRBD2	CASSPRAGGSYNEQFF	TGTGCCAGCAGCCCCCGAGCGGGAGGCTCCTACAATGAGCAGTTCTTC
TRBV28	TRBJ2-7	once	TRBD1	CALTGTGTYEQYF	TGTGCCCTCACCGGGACAGGGACCTACGAGCAGTACTTC
TRBV30	TRBJ2-1	-	-	CAWSRSSGGEQFF	TGTGCCTGGAGTAGAAGTAGCGGCGGTGAGCAGTTCTTC
TRBV5-4	TRBJ2-1	-	TRBD2	CASSREVNNEQFF	TGTGCCAGCAGCCGGGAGGTCAACAATGAGCAGTTCTTC
TRBV3-1/TRBV3-2	TRBJ2-7	-	TRBD2	CATPGTSGSSYEQYF	TGTGCCACCCCGGGTACTAGCGGGAGCTCCTACGAGCAGTACTTC
TRBV6-6	TRBJ1-1	-	TRBD1	CASSNLLGRGRTEAFF	TGTGCCAGCAGCAACCTCTTGGGAAGGGGGCGAACTGAAGCTTTCTTT
TRBV6-6	TRBJ1-6	once	-	CASSLGDSPLHF	TGTGCCAGCAGCCTCGGGGATTCACCCCTCCACTTT
TRBV5-1	TRBJ2-7	-	TRBD1	CASSQGQGPPYEQYF	TGCGCCAGCAGCCAGGGACAGGGGCCTCCCTACGAGCAGTACTTC
TRBV3-1/TRBV3-2	TRBJ2-2	few	TRBD2	CASSQDTGLAGTGELFF	TGTGCCAGCAGCCAAGATACCGGACTAGCGGGGACCGGGGAGCTGTTTTTT
TRBV19	TRBJ2-1	-	-	CASSILFRTVNEQFF	TGTGCCAGTAGTATACTTTTTCGGACAGTCAATGAGCAGTTCTTC
TRBV5-6	TRBJ1-1	-	-	CASSQGIAEAFF	TGTGCCAGCAGCCAGGGTATTGCTGAAGCTTTCTTT
TRBV28	TRBJ1-4	-	-	CASNGGGEKLFF	TGTGCCAGCAATGGGGGAGGGGAAAAACTGTTTTTT
TRBV7-6	TRBJ2-3	-	TRBD1	CASSLGQGKPDTQYF	TGTGCCAGCAGCTTAGGACAGGGGAAGCCAGATACGCAGTATTTT
TRBV9	TRBJ2-7	-	-	CASSVSPGSYEQYF	TGTGCCAGCAGCGTCTCCCCGGGGTCCTACGAGCAGTACTTC
TRBV7-9	TRBJ2-1	-	-	CASSHPSEGPNEQFF	TGTGCCAGCAGCCACCCTAGCGAAGGCCCCAATGAGCAGTTCTTC
TRBV2	TRBJ1-2	-	-	CASSPRGFTYGYTF	TGTGCCAGCAGTCCCCGGGGGTTCACCTATGGCTACACCTTC
TRBV6-5	TRBJ2-2	-	-	CASSYVRESGELFF	TGTGCCAGCAGTTACGTCCGGGAAAGCGGGGAGCTGTTTTTT
TRBV19	TRBJ1-6	-	-	CASSTGLNFNSPLHF	TGTGCCAGTAGCACGGGACTAAACTTTAATTCACCCCTCCACTTT
TRBV14	TRBJ1-1	-	TRBD1	CASSPWTGGSTEAFF	TGTGCCAGCAGCCCCTGGACAGGGGGGTCGACTGAAGCTTTCTTT
TRBV7-8	TRBJ2-5	-	-	CASSLWRTADQETQYF	TGTGCCAGCAGCTTATGGAGGACGGCAGATCAAGAGACCCAGTACTTC
TRBV2	TRBJ2-7	-	TRBD2	CASSSGRSYEQYF	TGTGCCAGCTCTAGCGGGAGGTCCTACGAGCAGTACTTC
TRBV5-1	TRBJ1-1	-	-	CASSLDSANTEAFF	TGCGCCAGCAGCTTAGACTCAGCCAACACTGAAGCTTTCTTT